These 7 T cell receptor beta chains came from one sample sequenced in a study of control samples from healthy donors and cancer patients. Here immunoSEQ multiplex PCR was the method, and the copy in TCRdb shows in-frame clones only, minus some. This repertoire shows 150,000 to 180,000 clones, around 96% found once; its top ten account for approximately 6.1%. Sequenced material: blood. The receptors were sampled from a man aged 35 to 55 in good health.

This sequence joins TRBV6-2 or TRBV6-3 and TRBJ1-5; a possible D gene is TRBD1 (5 bases). CDR3 length: 16 amino acids. The ends were cut back, 1 base at V and 0 bases at J, with 10 bases in the middle. The germline CDR1 and CDR2 sequences are MNHEY and SVGEGT. The CDR3 bases are TGTGCCAGCAGTTACTTCCGGACACTTAGCAATCAGCCCCAGCATTTT. Translated, it gives CASSYFRTLSNQPQHF.

This chain uses TRBV9 with TRBJ2-7; TRBD2 aligns across 12 bases. The V segment lost 0 bases and the J segment 2 bases; nucleotides outside the gene matches: 3. Per the germline V gene, CDR1 is SGDLS and CDR2 is YYNGEE. There are 16 residues in the CDR3. CDR3 loop: CASSVAGLAGTYEQYF. The CDR3 DNA follows: TGTGCCAGCAGCGTAGCCGGACTAGCGGGGACCTACGAGCAGTACTTC.

The V call is TRBV13, the J call TRBJ2-7, with unresolved D. Germline CDR1 is PRHDT and CDR2 is FYEKMQ (reference sequence). The CDR3 covers 13 residues. V was shortened by 4 bases and J by 3 bases, with 10 bases between the two germline ends. CDR3 region: CASSSMNDYEQYF. CDR3 DNA sequence: TGTGCCAGCAGCTCCATGAACGACTACGAGCAGTACTTC.

The chain couples TRBV5-6 to TRBJ2-7; D may be TRBD1 (5 bases). Germline V gene sequence: CDR1 SGHDT, CDR2 YYEEEE. Trimming pared 4 bases from V and 5 bases from J, leaving 16 bases between. This CDR3 is built from 14 residues. Here the CDR3 reads CASSQAGYYDEQYF. The CDR3 nucleotides are TGTGCCAGCAGCCAGGCAGGGTATTACGACGAGCAGTACTTC.

The V gene is TRBV19, the J gene TRBJ1-1, with TRBD1 matching over 7 bases. In germline, CDR1 is LNHDA, CDR2 SQIVND (reference sequence). CDR3 length equals 15 residues. The V segment lost 5 bases and the J segment 0 bases; nucleotides outside the gene matches: 6. CDR3 DNA sequence: TGTGCCAGTAGTCCCCGGGGACAGATGAACACTGAAGCTTTCTTT. Translation: CASSPRGQMNTEAFF.

The chain has TRBV25-1 and TRBJ1-4, with 7 bases fitting TRBD1. The V segment lost 8 bases and the J segment 7 bases; nucleotides outside the gene matches: 10. The CDR3 contains 14 residues. The germline V gene has CDR1 MGHDK and CDR2 SYGVNS. DNA for the CDR3: TGTGCCAGCGGATCCGGGACAGCGGTTGAAAAACTGTTTTTT. As protein: CASGSGTAVEKLFF.

The rearrangement links TRBV4-3 to TRBJ1-2; possible D gene TRBD1, 5 bases. This CDR3 has 14 amino acids. The V end lost 1 base, the J end lost 0 bases, and 6 bases lay between the germline ends. Germline CDR1 reads LGHNA; CDR2 reads YSLEER. The CDR3 region is CASSQGTPNYGYTF. The CDR3 DNA sequence: TGCGCCAGCAGCCAAGGGACACCTAACTATGGCTACACCTTC.